These 21 T cell receptor beta chains were sequenced from one sample in a study of preoperative IRX-2 immunotherapy in early breast cancer. Clones were sequenced by immunoSEQ multiplex PCR, and TCRdb holds only the in-frame ones, with some missing. The table lists about 3,400 clones, 79% of them singletons. This sample's treatment: preoperative locoregional IRX-2 cytokine immunotherapy. Source: tumor tissue, taken after IRX-2 immunotherapy. The receptors derive from a human donor with breast cancer.

The rearrangement joins TRBV25-1 to TRBJ2-1, with TRBD1 as a possible D gene (6 bases). The CDR3 has 17 amino acids. Trimming removed 6 bases from V and 0 bases from J, with 18 bases in between. The germline CDR1 and CDR2 sequences are MGHDK and SYGVNS. CDR3 amino acids: CASSNSGAYSSYNEQFF. The DNA for the CDR3 is TGTGCCAGCAGCAATTCAGGGGCGTATAGCTCCTACAATGAGCAGTTCTTC.

The gene calls are TRBV7-4 and TRBJ1-1; D not certain. With 6 bases removed from V and 0 bases from J, the gap between germline ends came to 8 bases. Germline CDR1 SGHVT, CDR2 SQSDAQ. This CDR3 is 13 amino acids long. The CDR3 coding sequence is TGTGCCAGCAGGCGTGCTATGAACACTGAAGCTTTCTTT. Residues: CASRRAMNTEAFF.

The CDR3 nucleotides read TGTGCCTGGAAACAGGGGGCCGTAGGTGAAAAACTGTTTTTT. This sequence encodes CAWKQGAVGEKLFF. The V gene is TRBV30, the J gene TRBJ1-4, with 9 bases lining up with TRBD1. From germline, CDR1 is GTSNPN and CDR2 SVGIG (reference sequence). The length of the CDR3 is 14 residues. Trimming cost V 4 bases and J 7 bases; bases outside gene matches: 7.

This clone has a single count. The chain carries TRBV5-1 and TRBJ2-1; 12 bases line up with TRBD2. J was trimmed by 6 bases and V by 4 bases; bases with no gene match: 5. The CDR3 loop spans 15 amino acids. Germline V CDR1 and CDR2: SGHRS, YFSETQ. CDR3 sequence (DNA): TGCGCCAGCAGCGGCGGACTAGCGGGAAGCAATGAGCAGTTCTTC. It encodes CASSGGLAGSNEQFF. Combining the CDR3 with reference TRBV5-1 and TRBJ2-1 gives the whole variable domain KAGVTQTPRYLIKTRGQQVTLSCSPISGHRSVSWYQQTPGQGLQFLFEYFSETQRNKGNFPGRFSGRQFSNSRSEMNVSTLELGDSALYLCASSGGLAGSNEQFFGPGTRLTVL.

This clone came up a few times. The chain joins TRBV11-3 to TRBJ1-2; D not certain. The V end lost 3 bases, the J end lost 4 bases, and 15 bases lay between the germline ends. The length of the CDR3 is 15 residues. Germline V gives CDR1 SGHNT, CDR2 YENEEA. The CDR3 DNA is TGTGCCAGCAGCTTGGTATCTCGGGCGGGCTATGGCTACACCTTC. It yields the protein CASSLVSRAGYGYTF.

This chain connects TRBV16 to TRBJ1-2; D is possibly TRBD1 (5 bases). Trimming took 0 bases from V and 8 from J, leaving 16 bases between them. CDR3 length: 15 residues. Germline assignment: CDR1 KGHSY and CDR2 FQNENV. CDR3 sequence: CASSQSFGGAWGYTF. CDR3 in DNA: TGTGCCAGCAGCCAATCTTTCGGAGGGGCTTGGGGCTACACCTTC.

This rearrangement joins TRBV7-6 to TRBJ2-1; D may be TRBD2 (7 bases). From germline, CDR1 is SGHVS and CDR2 FNYEAQ. Trimming cost V 1 base and J 6 bases, with 13 bases left between them. The CDR3 is 15 amino acids. The CDR3 region is CASSLGGGAFNEQFF. CDR3 in DNA: TGTGCCAGCAGCTTAGGAGGGGGGGCCTTCAATGAGCAGTTCTTC. The complete variable domain, with remaining parts taken from reference TRBV7-6 and TRBJ2-1, reads GAGVSQSPRYKVTKRGQDVALRCDPISGHVSLYWYRQALGQGPEFLTYFNYEAQQDKSGLPNDRFSAERPEGSISTLTIQRTEQRDSAMYRCASSLGGGAFNEQFFGPGTRLTVL.

The chain recombines TRBV28 with TRBJ2-1; D is unresolved. The CDR3 has 15 residues. V was cut by 6 bases and J by 6 bases, with 18 bases left in between. The germline CDR1 and CDR2 sequences are MDHEN and SYDVKM. The chain's CDR3 is CASSPTRPVGNEQFF. The CDR3 region has the DNA TGTGCCAGCAGCCCTACAAGGCCGGTAGGCAATGAGCAGTTCTTC.

The rearrangement links TRBV7-1 to TRBJ1-1, with TRBD1 as a possible D gene (6 bases). TRBV7-1 is placed among ORFs of uncertain function. The CDR3 has 13 amino acids. Trimming took 5 bases from V and 4 from J, leaving 11 bases between them. CDR3 bases: TGTGCCAGCAGCCCGCGAGGGGGCACTGAAGCTTTCTTT. Protein: CASSPRGGTEAFF.

The chain employs TRBV29-1 and TRBJ2-1, with 10 bases lining up with TRBD2. This CDR3 contains 14 residues. Trimming removed 5 bases from V and 6 bases from J; junction bases left unmatched: 7. The germline gives CDR1 SQVTM, CDR2 ANQGSEA. CDR3 DNA: TGCAGCGTTACCCTAGCGGGGGAGGGCAATGAGCAGTTCTTC. It specifies CSVTLAGEGNEQFF.

The gene calls are TRBV19 and TRBJ1-1; TRBD1 matches at 10 bases. The CDR3 length is 15 residues. Per the germline V gene, CDR1 is LNHDA and CDR2 is SQIVND (reference sequence). After removal of 3 bases from V and 6 bases from J, the junction contained 7 bases not matched to a gene. The chain's CDR3 is CASSILRDRGSEAFF. CDR3 nucleotide sequence: TGTGCCAGTAGTATCCTCCGGGACAGGGGATCTGAAGCTTTCTTT.

This chain joins TRBV28 and TRBJ1-4; maybe TRBD1 (5 bases). V was clipped by 2 bases and J by 7 bases, with 8 bases between them. Germline-derived CDR1 and CDR2 are MDHEN and SYDVKM. CDR3 length: 13 amino acids. The CDR3 coding sequence is TGTGCCAGCAGTTTACAGGGACGTGAAAAACTGTTTTTT. Encoded protein: CASSLQGREKLFF. The whole variable domain, remainder taken from reference TRBV28 and TRBJ1-4, is DVKVTQSSRYLVKRTGEKVFLECVQDMDHENMFWYRQDPGLGLRLIYFSYDVKMKEKGDIPEGYSVSREKKERFSLILESASTNQTSMYLCASSLQGREKLFFGSGTQLSVL.

As regards this clone: Coverage ceases 1 residue before the CDR3 finishes, and the germline J gene fills in the end. Other DNA sequences within the sample encode an identical CDR3. V and J are TRBV6-1 and TRBJ2-3; 7 positions match TRBD2. The CDR3 runs 17 residues. The V segment lost 0 bases and the J segment 0 bases; nucleotides outside the gene matches: 6. CDR1 is MNHNS, CDR2 SASEGT, per germline. The DNA read from the CDR3 is TGTGCCAGCAGTGAAGCTTTAGCGGGTAGAAGCACAGATACGCAGTAT. This codes for CASSEALAGRSTDTQY. The entire CDR3 reads CASSEALAGRSTDTQYF.

This chain joins TRBV25-1 and TRBJ1-1; TRBD1 matches at 8 bases. Losses at the gene ends were 6 bases for V and 6 bases for J; bases not matched to a gene: 12. There are 15 residues in the CDR3. Germline CDR1 MGHDK, CDR2 SYGVNS. The CDR3 protein is CASSSARQGLAEAFF. DNA for the CDR3: TGTGCCAGCAGCTCGGCTAGACAGGGGCTGGCTGAAGCTTTCTTT. The full variable domain, rest sourced from reference TRBV25-1 and TRBJ1-1, is EADIYQTPRYLVIGTGKKITLECSQTMGHDKMYWYQQDPGMELHLIHYSYGVNSTEKGDLSSESTVSRIRTEHFPLTLESARPSHTSQYLCASSSARQGLAEAFFGQGTRLTVV.

A note on this clone: Sequence at one end of the junction differs from germline and may be a read error. The V and J genes are TRBV6-1 and TRBJ2-7; D remains ambiguous. The V gene's germline CDR1 is MNHNS and CDR2 SASEGT. The CDR3 sequence is 13 residues long. DNA of the CDR3: TGTGCCATCAGTGAAGACAACTCCTACGAGCAGTACTTC. Translated: CAISEDNSYEQYF.

Points on this clone: This specimen includes other DNA sequences encoding the same CDR3. The V gene is TRBV19, the J gene TRBJ2-1; D not resolved. Germline V gene sequence: CDR1 LNHDA, CDR2 SQIVND (reference sequence). The CDR3 is 12 residues long. The V end lost 9 bases, the J end lost 0 bases, and 6 bases lay between the germline ends. The CDR3 protein is CASSPSYNEQFF. The CDR3 coding sequence is TGTGCCAGCTCCCCCTCCTACAATGAGCAGTTCTTC.

This chain links TRBV28 with TRBJ1-2; TRBD1 aligns across 9 bases. Germline V gene sequence: CDR1 MDHEN, CDR2 SYDVKM. This CDR3 is 15 amino acids long. V gave up 2 bases and J gave up 8 bases; unmatched junction bases: 9. The CDR3 region has the DNA TGTGCCAGCAGTTTACCTCCGGGACAGGGACGGGGCTACACCTTC. Its protein is CASSLPPGQGRGYTF.

J is TRBJ1-1 and V is TRBV19; 10 nucleotides line up with TRBD1. This CDR3 is built from 15 residues. In germline, CDR1 is LNHDA, CDR2 SQIVND (reference sequence). The trim removed 5 bases at V and 6 bases at J, leaving 9 bases unmatched. CDR3 in amino acids: CASSPRDRGSPEAFF. CDR3 in DNA: TGTGCCAGTAGTCCGAGGGACAGGGGTTCCCCTGAAGCTTTCTTT.

This clone was observed a few times. V is TRBV7-1 and J is TRBJ1-2; no definite D call. TRBV7-1 belongs to the ORF category, with a function that is uncertain. V lost 3 bases and J 6 bases, leaving 11 bases between the germline ends. This CDR3 is built from 13 residues. The CDR3 sequence is CASSSYQDDGYTF. For the CDR3, the DNA is TGTGCCAGCAGCTCCTACCAAGACGATGGCTACACCTTC.

In nucleotides, the CDR3 is TGTGCCAGCAGTTACCTCAGGGTTAGCGAAAAACTGTTTTTT. Amino acids: CASSYLRVSEKLFF. The J gene is TRBJ1-4, the V gene TRBV6-8; D is perhaps TRBD1 (5 bases). The V and J ends lost 2 bases and 8 bases respectively, with 12 bases between them. Per germline, CDR1 MNHGY and CDR2 SAAAGT. This CDR3 has 14 residues.

The J gene is TRBJ1-1, the V gene TRBV30; D unresolved. Trimming shortened V by 0 bases and J by 2 bases, and 7 bases separated the two germline ends. The CDR3 loop spans 13 amino acids. Germline-derived CDR1 and CDR2 are GTSNPN and SVGIG (reference sequence). CDR3 nucleotides: TGTGCCTGGAGTGTCCGCAGAAACACTGAAGCTTTCTTT. It codes for CAWSVRRNTEAFF.